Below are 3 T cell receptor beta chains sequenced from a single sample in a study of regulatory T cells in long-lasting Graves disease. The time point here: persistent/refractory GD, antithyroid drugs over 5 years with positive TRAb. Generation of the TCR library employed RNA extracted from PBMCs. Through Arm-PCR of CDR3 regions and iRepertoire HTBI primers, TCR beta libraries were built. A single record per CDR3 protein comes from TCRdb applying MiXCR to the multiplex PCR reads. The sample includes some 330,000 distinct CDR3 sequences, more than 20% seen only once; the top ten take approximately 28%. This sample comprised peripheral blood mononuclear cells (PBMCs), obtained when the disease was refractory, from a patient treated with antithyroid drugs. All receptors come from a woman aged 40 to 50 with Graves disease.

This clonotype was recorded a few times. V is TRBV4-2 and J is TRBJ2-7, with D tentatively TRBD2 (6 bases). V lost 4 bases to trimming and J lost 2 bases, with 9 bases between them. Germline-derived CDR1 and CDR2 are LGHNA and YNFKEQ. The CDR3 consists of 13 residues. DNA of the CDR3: TGTGCCAGCAGCCTCAGACTAGCCTACGAGCAGTACTTC. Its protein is CASSLRLAYEQYF.

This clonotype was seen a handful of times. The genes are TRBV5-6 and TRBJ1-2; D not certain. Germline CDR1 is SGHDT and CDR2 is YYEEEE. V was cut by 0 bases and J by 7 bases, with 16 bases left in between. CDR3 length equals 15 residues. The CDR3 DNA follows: TGTGCCAGCAGCTTGGCCGGAGGGTTTAATGCTGGCTACACCTTC. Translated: CASSLAGGFNAGYTF.

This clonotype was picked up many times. The CDR3 sequence is CASSIPGGIYEQYF. CDR3 bases: TGTGCCAGCAGCATTCCAGGGGGAATATACGAGCAGTACTTC. The rearrangement links TRBV28 to TRBJ2-7, with TRBD1 matching over 7 bases. Trimming removed 6 bases from V and 4 bases from J; junction bases left unmatched: 9. The CDR3 spans 14 residues. Germline V gene sequence: CDR1 MDHEN, CDR2 SYDVKM.